The clone carrying this T cell receptor (beta chain) has only one observation. Unmatched junction bases numbered 6, after V lost 7 bases and J lost 1 base. This CDR3 spans 14 amino acids. Per germline, CDR1 SNHLY and CDR2 FYNNEI. The data were obtained in a study of T-cell memory formation after mild COVID-19. TCRdb ran MiXCR on the 5' RACE reads and lists one entry per CDR3 protein. The sample has about 560,000 distinct CDR3 sequences; roughly 17% are singletons. This TCR derives from an adult woman who had mild COVID-19 (a few samples of this study predate the infection). Cell type and time point are not known. Specimen: PBMCs or a T cell subset sorted from them (not recorded which). The rearrangement links TRBV2 to TRBJ2-5, with 7 bases fitting TRBD1. CDR3 loop: CASKPGTAQETQYF. CDR3 nucleotides: TGTGCCAGCAAACCCGGGACAGCCCAAGAGACCCAGTACTTC.